The rows below give T cell receptor beta chains drawn from one sample of a study of shared clonotypes between healthy human individuals. Only in-frame clones appear in the TCRdb table, and some are missing; sequencing was by immunoSEQ multiplex PCR. The sample carries around 1.6 million clones, 95% to 99% recorded once. The material sequenced was naive CD4+ T cells sorted from blood. All receptors derive from a man in his thirties or forties in good health. Both conserved end residues are part of each CDR3.

v_call cdr3_aa
TRBV9 CASSVQGTTDTQYF
TRBV5-1 CASGYRSPEDTQYF
TRBV21-1 CASSKDPAGRPYEQYF
TRBV9 CASSVVAGAGNEQFF
TRBV6-1 CASSESRYEQYF
TRBV6-5 CASSRMTGLPYEQYF
TRBV30 CAWNVRGTYNEQFF
TRBV9 CASSDPLGYTF
TRBV29-1 CSVLRPNYEQYF
TRBV2 CATELHLSYEQYF
TRBV6-5 CASSSVPQGAAEAFF
TRBV19 CASSIGGSGSFINEQFF
TRBV7-6 CASSLAIGQGVSYEQYF
TRBV15 CATSLGSSWTGFGYTF
TRBV10-1 CASSESRGTVQPQHF
TRBV14 CASSPTSGRNEQYF
TRBV7-9 CASSRTALGPYEQYF
TRBV5-6 CASSPQGRQPQHF
TRBV10-3 CAIRMGDTEAFF
TRBV7-2 CASSSWTSGIQETQYF
TRBV27 CASSRLAGLYEQYF
TRBV7-2 CASSLQTPGASGRLDEQFF
TRBV29-1 CSVTGTGGSYEQYF